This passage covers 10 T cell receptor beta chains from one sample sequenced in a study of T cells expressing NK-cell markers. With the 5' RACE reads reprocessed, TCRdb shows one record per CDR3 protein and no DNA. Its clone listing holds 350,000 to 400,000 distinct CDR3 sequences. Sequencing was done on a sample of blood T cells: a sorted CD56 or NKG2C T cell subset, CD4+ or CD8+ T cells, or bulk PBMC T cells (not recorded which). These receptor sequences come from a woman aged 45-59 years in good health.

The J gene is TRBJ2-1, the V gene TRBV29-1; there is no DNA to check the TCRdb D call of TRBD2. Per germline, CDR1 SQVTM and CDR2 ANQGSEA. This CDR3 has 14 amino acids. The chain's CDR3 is CSVGTSGSAYEQFF.

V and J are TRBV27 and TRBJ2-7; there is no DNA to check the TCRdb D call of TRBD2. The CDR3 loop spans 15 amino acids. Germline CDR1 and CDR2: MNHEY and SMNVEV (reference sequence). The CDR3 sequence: CASSLTGLAGYEQYF.

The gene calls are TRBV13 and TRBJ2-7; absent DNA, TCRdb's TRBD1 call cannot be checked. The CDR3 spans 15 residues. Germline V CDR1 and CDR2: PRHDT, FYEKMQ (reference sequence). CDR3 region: CASRPTGAISYEQYF.

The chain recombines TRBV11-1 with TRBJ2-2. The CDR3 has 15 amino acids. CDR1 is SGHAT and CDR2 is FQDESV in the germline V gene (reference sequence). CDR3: CASSSSAANTGELFF. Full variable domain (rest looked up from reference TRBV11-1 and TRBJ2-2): EAEVAQSPRYKITEKSQAVAFWCDPISGHATLYWYRQILGQGPELLVQFQDESVVDDSQLPKDRFSAERLKGVDSTLKIQPAELGDSAMYLCASSSSAANTGELFFGEGSRLTVL.

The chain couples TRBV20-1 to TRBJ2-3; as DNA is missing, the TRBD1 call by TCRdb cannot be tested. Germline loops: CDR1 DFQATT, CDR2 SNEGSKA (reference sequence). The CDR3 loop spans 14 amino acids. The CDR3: CSARAQGRTDTQYF.

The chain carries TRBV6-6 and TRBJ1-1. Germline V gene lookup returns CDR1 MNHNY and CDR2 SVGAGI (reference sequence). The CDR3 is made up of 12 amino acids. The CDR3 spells CASSMGNTEAFF.

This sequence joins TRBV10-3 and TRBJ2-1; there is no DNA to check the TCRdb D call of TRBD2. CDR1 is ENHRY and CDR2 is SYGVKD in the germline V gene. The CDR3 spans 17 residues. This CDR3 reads CAISGTSGSVLGNEQFF.

The CDR3 region is CSVKAGRTGELFF. The rearrangement uses TRBV29-1 and TRBJ2-2; the TCRdb call, TRBD1, lacks DNA for checking. Germline V CDR1 and CDR2: SQVTM, ANQGSEA. The CDR3 has 13 amino acids.

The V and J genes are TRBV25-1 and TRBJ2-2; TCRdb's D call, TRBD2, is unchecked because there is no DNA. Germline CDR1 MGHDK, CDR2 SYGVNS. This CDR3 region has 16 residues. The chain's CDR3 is CASKPPGLAGTGELFF.

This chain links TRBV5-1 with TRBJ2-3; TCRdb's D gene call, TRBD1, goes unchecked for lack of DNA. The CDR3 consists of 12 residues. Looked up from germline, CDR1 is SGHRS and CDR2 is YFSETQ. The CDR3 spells CASNDRADTQYF.